The present entry profiles one T cell receptor (beta chain) with its context. Antigen: not known. These data come from a study of T cell responses to AZD1222 COVID-19 vaccine. Findings and caveats of the study: The donors showed a predominance of white British ancestry and of females, with possible underestimation of clonal diversity. Per reports, nearly half of all spike-specific TCRs target regions that are unmutated in variants.

Profiled with immunoSEQ multiplex PCR; TCRdb holds only in-frame clones, not every one. The sample shows 200,000 or so clones, about 87% of them seen only once. V was pared by 2 bases and J by 0 bases, with 13 bases between. Germline V lookup: CDR1 GTSNPN, CDR2 SVGIG (reference sequence). The CDR3 spans 16 residues. The sample in question was peripheral blood, obtained on day 0 of AZD1222 vaccination. The chain links TRBV30 to TRBJ1-4; tentative D call: TRBD1 (5 bases). The TCR comes from an adult in good health. CDR3 sequence: CAWSPPGRPTNEKLFF. The CDR3 nucleotides are TGTGCCTGGAGTCCCCCGGGACGCCCAACTAATGAAAAACTGTTTTTT.